The T cell receptor beta chain under discussion was sequenced for a study of cytomegalovirus exposure and HLA in healthy donors. Study summary: In a later analysis, it was reported that the approximately 120 validation repertoires had been produced on the same platform as the 700 or so repertoires belonging to the first cohort. Broader study findings: Subsequent analysis found a tendency for first-cohort TCR clusters to co-occur within the 90 to 150 validation repertoires. CMV antigen specificity of a few CMV-associated chains was confirmed in vitro.

V shed 5 bases and J shed 3 bases, with 18 bases lying between them. Germline CDR1 SGHAT, CDR2 FQNNGV. CDR3 length: 16 amino acids. Clones were sequenced by immunoSEQ multiplex PCR, and TCRdb holds only the in-frame ones, with some missing. The data show under 75,000 clones, with around 97% seen just once and around 1.6% held by the top ten. Donors were drawn from the 120-subject validation cohort, separate from the roughly 670-subject first cohort. The table lists this clone with a few counts. The antigen is undetermined. This rearrangement joins TRBV11-2 to TRBJ2-3, with a tentative D call TRBD2 (6 bases). Input material: PBMCs. The sequence was obtained from a woman aged 18-35 years in good health and CMV-seropositive. CDR3 coding DNA: TGTGCCAGCAGCCCTGGAGGGGTTATGAGGACAGATACGCAGTATTTT. Translated: CASSPGGVMRTDTQYF.